This T cell receptor (beta chain) was recorded in a study of regulatory T cells in long-lasting Graves disease. Study-wide points: Favored gene segments in persistent disease were TRBV28, TRBJ1-2 and TRBJ2-5.

The CDR3 consists of 18 residues. CDR1 MNHEY and CDR2 SMNVEV come from the germline V gene (reference sequence). V was shortened by 4 bases and J by 2 bases, with 20 bases between the two germline ends. Sequencing libraries for TCR beta were prepared with iRepertoire HTBI primers and Arm-PCR of CDR3 regions. MiXCR, run by TCRdb on the multiplex PCR reads, gives a single entry per CDR3 protein. The sample carries more than 300,000 distinct CDR3 sequences, about 10% recorded once. The sample holds a few counts of this clonotype. Antigen specificity is unknown. Time point meaning: newly diagnosed GD, antithyroid drugs for less than 3 months. Extracted RNA from PBMCs served as the source of the TCR library. These records were also assigned to another study, of T cells in Graves' hyperthyroidism and ophthalmopathy.

The material was peripheral blood mononuclear cells (PBMCs), obtained at new diagnosis, from a patient treated with antithyroid drugs. This TCR derives from a woman aged 18-35 years with Graves disease. The rearrangement uses TRBV27 and TRBJ2-2, with D possibly TRBD2 on 6 matching bases. The CDR3 spells CASSSGISGLINTGELFF. The CDR3 nucleotides are TGTGCCAGCAGTTCCGGTATTTCGGGACTCATAAACACCGGGGAGCTGTTTTTT.